Below, 16 T cell receptor beta chains from the same sample are listed, as sequenced in a study of somatic mutations in cytotoxic T cells in rheumatoid arthritis. The method was immunoSEQ multiplex PCR; TCRdb's version includes in-frame clones alone and lacks a portion of them. In the table there are about 33,000 clones, under 90% of which are singletons. Sequencing was carried out using CD8+ T cells sorted from blood. The receptors were sampled from a man aged 40-50 years in good health.

The chain joins TRBV5-1 to TRBJ1-3, with D uncertain. The CDR3 totals 14 residues. Germline V gene data show CDR1 as SGHRS and CDR2 as YFSETQ. Trimming removed 2 bases from V and 0 bases from J, with 6 bases in between. The CDR3 DNA follows: TGCGCCAGCAGCTTTAACTTCTCTGGAAACACCATATATTTT. Its translation is CASSFNFSGNTIYF.

The gene calls are TRBV20-1 and TRBJ2-7; no firm D call. Trimming pared 6 bases from V and 4 bases from J, leaving 7 bases between. The CDR3 length is 10 residues. Germline V gene sequence: CDR1 DFQATT, CDR2 SNEGSKA (reference sequence). The CDR3 is CSADGYEQYF. CDR3 nucleotide sequence: TGCAGTGCGGATGGATACGAGCAGTACTTC.

This sequence joins TRBV4-3 and TRBJ2-7; D might be TRBD1 (6 bases). The germline gives CDR1 LGHNA, CDR2 YSLEER. This CDR3 comprises 14 residues. Trimming took 2 bases from V and 5 from J, leaving 13 bases between them. CDR3 sequence (DNA): TGCGCCAGCAGCCAAAGACAGGAGGTGGACGAGCAGTACTTC. It specifies CASSQRQEVDEQYF.

This sequence joins TRBV7-9 and TRBJ1-2; no firm D call. Germline assignment: CDR1 SEHNR and CDR2 FQNEAQ (reference sequence). V lost 2 bases and J lost 1, with 8 bases in between. This CDR3 spans 14 amino acids. The CDR3 DNA sequence: TGTGCCAGCAGCTTACAAACTGATAACTATGGCTACACCTTC. It yields the protein CASSLQTDNYGYTF.

The CDR3 reads CASSTWTESSYEQYF. For the CDR3, the DNA is TGTGCCAGCAGCACATGGACCGAGAGCTCCTACGAGCAGTACTTC. This rearrangement joins TRBV13 to TRBJ2-7; the D is unclear. The CDR3 is 15 amino acids. V lost 5 bases, J lost 0 bases, and 14 bases lay in between. Per the germline V gene, CDR1 is PRHDT and CDR2 is FYEKMQ (reference sequence).

The chain uses TRBV28 and TRBJ2-1; 9 bases agree with TRBD2. Germline CDR1 and CDR2: MDHEN and SYDVKM. With V trimmed by 1 base and J by 13 bases, 14 bases remained unmatched. The CDR3 extends over 16 amino acids. The CDR3 here is CASSLLGGRAVQGQFF. CDR3 in DNA: TGTGCCAGCAGTTTATTGGGCGGGAGGGCCGTTCAGGGACAGTTCTTC.

The rearrangement joins TRBV10-3 to TRBJ2-5; D may be TRBD2 (5 bases). Looked up from germline, CDR1 is ENHRY and CDR2 is SYGVKD. Trimming removed 3 bases from V and 5 bases from J, with 13 bases in between. The CDR3 is made up of 14 amino acids. The CDR3 sequence: CAISDPTSFETQYF. DNA for the CDR3: TGTGCCATCAGTGATCCTACTAGTTTTGAGACCCAGTACTTC.

The genes are TRBV27 and TRBJ2-2; D gene ambiguous. In germline, CDR1 is MNHEY, CDR2 SMNVEV (reference sequence). The CDR3 extends over 14 amino acids. Trimming pared 2 bases from V and 3 bases from J, leaving 7 bases between. The CDR3 reads CASSLEWDTGELFF. Written as DNA, the CDR3 is TGTGCCAGCAGTTTAGAATGGGACACCGGGGAGCTGTTTTTT.

The chain couples TRBV6-5 to TRBJ1-2; no clear D gene. The CDR3 is 14 amino acids. Trimming cost V 4 bases and J 2 bases, with 11 bases left between them. The V gene's germline CDR1 is MNHEY and CDR2 SVGAGI. This chain's CDR3 is CASSSYTTNYGYTF. In nucleotides, the CDR3 is TGTGCCAGCAGTTCGTACACTACGAACTATGGCTACACCTTC.

This chain joins TRBV19 and TRBJ2-1; D gene uncertain. Germline assignment: CDR1 LNHDA and CDR2 SQIVND (reference sequence). The CDR3 is 15 amino acids. With 3 bases removed from V and 2 bases from J, the gap between germline ends came to 11 bases. The CDR3, as DNA: TGTGCCAGTAGTATTGTAGGTGGGCCCTACAATGAGCAGTTCTTC. Protein sequence: CASSIVGGPYNEQFF.

This sequence joins TRBV9 and TRBJ2-1; D unclear. Per the germline V gene, CDR1 is SGDLS and CDR2 is YYNGEE. The CDR3 is made up of 17 amino acids. Trimming pared 0 bases from V and 0 bases from J, leaving 13 bases between. The CDR3 nucleotides read TGTGCCAGCAGCGTAGTAGGTGGCGGAAGCTCCTACAATGAGCAGTTCTTC. It yields the protein CASSVVGGGSSYNEQFF.

This chain joins TRBV10-1 and TRBJ2-3; 7 bases agree with TRBD2. The V segment lost 3 bases and the J segment 6 bases; nucleotides outside the gene matches: 9. Germline V lookup: CDR1 WNHNN, CDR2 SYGVQD (reference sequence). This CDR3 has 15 amino acids. CDR3 sequence: CASSDAGAVLDTQYF. DNA for the CDR3: TGCGCCAGCAGTGATGCGGGAGCGGTTCTGGATACGCAGTATTTT.

This clone was seen a few times. The J gene is TRBJ1-2, the V gene TRBV11-2; perhaps TRBD1 as D (6 bases). Trimming pared 1 base from V and 4 bases from J, leaving 10 bases between. The CDR3 has 14 amino acids. CDR1 is SGHAT and CDR2 is FQNNGV in the germline V gene. CDR3 region: CASSLGGQGYGYTF. CDR3 bases: TGTGCCAGCAGCTTAGGGGGGCAGGGCTATGGCTACACCTTC.

The chain links TRBV7-9 to TRBJ2-3; weak D call: TRBD1 (5 bases). Deletions cut 1 base from V and 1 base from J, with 9 bases between. Germline values: CDR1 SEHNR, CDR2 FQNEAQ (reference sequence). CDR3 length equals 15 residues. The CDR3 bases are TGTGCCAGCAGCTTAGGGCAGGGTGGCACAGATACGCAGTATTTT. Its translation: CASSLGQGGTDTQYF. Full variable domain (missing parts from reference TRBV7-9 and TRBJ2-3): DTGVSQNPRHKITKRGQNVTFRCDPISEHNRLYWYRQTLGQGPEFLTYFQNEAQLEKSRLLSDRFSAERPKGSFSTLEIQRTEQGDSAMYLCASSLGQGGTDTQYFGPGTRLTVL.

The chain links TRBV27 to TRBJ2-3; D is tentatively TRBD1 or TRBD2 (5 bases each). This CDR3 contains 14 residues. V was pared by 2 bases and J by 4 bases, with 10 bases between. Germline CDR1 is MNHEY and CDR2 is SMNVEV (reference sequence). CDR3 protein: CASSLRDEADTQYF. In nucleotides, the CDR3 is TGTGCCAGCAGTTTAAGGGACGAGGCAGATACGCAGTATTTT.

J is TRBJ2-5 and V is TRBV25-1, with 7 bases lining up with TRBD2. CDR3 size: 16 residues. J lost 1 base, V lost 2 bases, and 7 bases had no gene match. Germline CDR1 reads MGHDK; CDR2 reads SYGVNS. CDR3 protein: CASSEGRGWRQETQYF. CDR3 nucleotides: TGTGCCAGCAGTGAAGGGAGGGGCTGGCGCCAAGAGACCCAGTACTTC.